The 29 T cell receptor beta chains below all came from one sample that was sequenced in a study of shared clonotypes between healthy human individuals. The table came from immunoSEQ multiplex PCR; TCRdb's copy has only in-frame clones and leaves some out. The table lists more than 2 million clones, approximately 95% of them singletons. Source material: naive CD4+ T cells sorted from blood. Subset of the sample: CD45RA+ positively selected. The receptor set was obtained from a man aged 18 to 29 in good health.

The chain has TRBV19 and TRBJ2-1, with 10 bases identical to TRBD2. Germline CDR1 reads LNHDA; CDR2 reads SQIVND (reference sequence). CDR3 length: 17 amino acids. Trimming cost V 4 bases and J 0 bases; bases outside gene matches: 6. The CDR3 region is CASSSWASGSSYNEQFF. CDR3 DNA: TGTGCCAGTAGTAGCTGGGCTAGCGGGAGCTCCTACAATGAGCAGTTCTTC. Supplemented by reference TRBV19 and TRBJ2-1, the full variable domain reads DGGITQSPKYLFRKEGQNVTLSCEQNLNHDAMYWYRQDPGQGLRLIYYSQIVNDFQKGDIAEGYSVSREKKESFPLTVTSAQKNPTAFYLCASSSWASGSSYNEQFFGPGTRLTVL.

The chain has TRBV10-3 and TRBJ1-4; 10 bases agree with TRBD1. This CDR3 is 14 amino acids long. Looked up from germline, CDR1 is ENHRY and CDR2 is SYGVKD. V dropped 6 bases and J dropped 6; count of bases not matched to a gene: 4. CDR3 region: CAIRGTGVDEKLFF. CDR3 sequence (DNA): TGTGCCATCAGGGGGACAGGGGTGGATGAAAAACTGTTTTTT.

A remark on this clone: This CDR3 fails to terminate in the conserved phenylalanine or tryptophan, so it likely reflects a read error. The DNA is omitted, as the CDR3 cannot be located on it reliably, and the CDR3 follows TCRdb's listing. The genes are TRBV6-4 and TRBJ2-4. The V gene's germline CDR1 is MRHNA and CDR2 SNTAGT. 9 amino acids form the CDR3, both terminal residues included. CDR3 residues: CASSLQTSD.

The chain links TRBV2 to TRBJ1-2, with TRBD1 matching 10 bases. This CDR3 has 13 residues. After removal of 6 bases from V and 4 bases from J, the junction contained 2 bases not matched to a gene. From germline, CDR1 is SNHLY and CDR2 FYNNEI. The CDR3 coding sequence is TGTGCCAGCAGCGACAGGGGGCTCTATGGCTACACCTTC. Encoded protein: CASSDRGLYGYTF.

V usage is TRBV1 and J usage is TRBJ2-6; TRBD2 is the table's D call, not checked against the DNA. TRBV1 is termed a pseudogene. This CDR3 has 17 residues. This CDR3 reads CTSSQDGLRAGANVLTF. DNA for the CDR3: TGCACCAGCAGCCAAGATGGATTGAGGGCTGGGGCCAACGTCCTGACTTTC.

This chain joins TRBV5-8 and TRBJ1-5, with 8 bases lining up with TRBD1. The CDR3 loop spans 16 amino acids. The V gene's germline CDR1 is SGHTS and CDR2 YDEGEE. The V gene end was trimmed by 5 bases and the J gene end by 7 bases; junction bases not matched to a gene: 14. CDR3 DNA sequence: TGTGCCAGCAGTCACTACCGGGACAGGTCGTTGCAGCCCCAGCATTTT. Amino acid sequence: CASSHYRDRSLQPQHF.

This clone is a singleton in its sample. V gene TRBV6-1 combines with J gene TRBJ2-5; 7 bases match TRBD1. CDR3 length: 11 residues. Per germline, CDR1 MNHNS and CDR2 SASEGT. Trimming took 7 bases from V and 5 from J; bases not matched to a gene: 1. The CDR3 DNA reads as TGTGCCAGCACCAGGGGGGAGACCCAGTACTTC. Encoded protein: CASTRGETQYF.

V usage is TRBV7-2 and J usage is TRBJ2-7, with 7 bases lining up with TRBD2. The V segment lost 0 bases and the J segment 4 bases; nucleotides outside the gene matches: 6. This CDR3 is 15 amino acids long. Germline loops: CDR1 SGHTA, CDR2 FQGNSA. CDR3 sequence: CASSLAGGGLYEQYF. The DNA for the CDR3 is TGTGCCAGCAGCTTAGCTGGGGGAGGGCTGTACGAGCAGTACTTC.

The V gene is TRBV5-1, the J gene TRBJ1-5; possibly TRBD1 for D (6 bases). This CDR3 has 16 amino acids. The germline gives CDR1 SGHRS, CDR2 YFSETQ. V was cut by 0 bases and J by 5 bases, with 15 bases left in between. The CDR3 spells CASSLATQGRDQPQHF. For the CDR3, the DNA is TGCGCCAGCAGCTTGGCGACACAGGGCCGGGATCAGCCCCAGCATTTT.

Note on this clone: A junction boundary mismatches the germline segment, possibly from a read error. The chain employs TRBV11-2 and TRBJ2-2, with 7 bases that match TRBD1. CDR1 is SGHAT and CDR2 is FQNNGV in the germline V gene. The CDR3 is 14 residues long. CDR3 nucleotides: TGTGCCAGCAGCCCCAGGGGGAACGCCGGGGAGCTGTTTTTT. Its protein is CASSPRGNAGELFF. Full variable domain (rest looked up from reference TRBV11-2 and TRBJ2-2): EAGVAQSPRYKIIEKRQSVAFWCNPISGHATLYWYQQILGQGPKLLIQFQNNGVVDDSQLPKDRFSAERLKGVDSTLKIQPAKLEDSAVYLCASSPRGNAGELFFGEGSRLTVL.

J is TRBJ2-1 and V is TRBV18; 8 bases agree with TRBD2. The V gene's germline CDR1 is KGHSH and CDR2 LQKENI. Germline trimming cut 3 bases from V and 4 bases from J; bases unmatched to any gene: 2. The CDR3 has 14 amino acids. CDR3 in amino acids: CASSPSGGYNEQFF. The CDR3 DNA reads TGTGCCAGCTCACCGTCGGGAGGGTACAATGAGCAGTTCTTC. The whole variable domain, filled in from reference TRBV18 and TRBJ2-1, reads NAGVMQNPRHLVRRRGQEARLRCSPMKGHSHVYWYRQLPEEGLKFMVYLQKENIIDESGMPKERFSAEFPKEGPSILRIQQVVRGDSAAYFCASSPSGGYNEQFFGPGTRLTVL.

This clone was seen once. The chain recombines TRBV27 with TRBJ1-1; D is uncertain. The V end lost 4 bases, the J end lost 4 bases, and 13 bases lay between the germline ends. The CDR3 runs 14 residues. In germline, CDR1 is MNHEY, CDR2 SMNVEV (reference sequence). The CDR3 sequence is CASSSPMGSTEAFF. The CDR3 DNA sequence: TGTGCCAGCAGTTCCCCCATGGGCTCCACTGAAGCTTTCTTT.

V and J are TRBV6-1 and TRBJ1-1; D uncertain. V was clipped by 5 bases and J by 2 bases, with 9 bases between them. CDR3 length: 13 amino acids. Looked up from germline, CDR1 is MNHNS and CDR2 is SASEGT. Here the CDR3 reads CASSFTVNTEAFF. CDR3 coding DNA: TGTGCCAGCAGTTTTACAGTTAACACTGAAGCTTTCTTT.

This sequence joins TRBV5-1 and TRBJ2-3; D gene unclear. V was cut by 0 bases and J by 2 bases, with 10 bases left in between. Germline lookup yields CDR1 SGHRS and CDR2 YFSETQ. There are 15 residues in the CDR3. This chain's CDR3 is CASSLVAVNTDTQYF. In DNA, the CDR3 is TGCGCCAGCAGCTTGGTGGCGGTTAACACAGATACGCAGTATTTT.

The chain is built from TRBV4-1 and TRBJ2-5; D may be TRBD2 (5 bases). Germline V gene sequence: CDR1 MGHRA, CDR2 YSYEKL. The CDR3 is 15 residues long. Trimming removed 0 bases from V and 5 bases from J, with 13 bases in between. For the CDR3, the DNA is TGCGCCAGCAGCCAAGATCGGACTTCGTTCGAGACCCAGTACTTC. Translated, it gives CASSQDRTSFETQYF.

The chain joins TRBV7-3 to TRBJ1-1, with no clear D. CDR3 length: 14 residues. In germline, CDR1 is SGHTA, CDR2 FQGTGA. V lost 0 bases, J lost 0 bases, and 5 bases lay in between. This CDR3 is CASSLTLMNTEAFF. The CDR3 region has the DNA TGTGCCAGCAGCTTAACTTTGATGAACACTGAAGCTTTCTTT.

A remark on this clone: Other nucleotide sequences in the sample specify the same CDR3. The rearrangement uses TRBV20-1 and TRBJ1-1; TRBD1 is a possible D gene (6 bases). The germline V and J ends were trimmed by 2 bases and 8 bases, with 9 bases remaining between them. The germline V gene has CDR1 DFQATT and CDR2 SNEGSKA (reference sequence). The CDR3 sequence is 11 residues long. This CDR3 is CSARLGAEAFF. CDR3 sequence (DNA): TGCAGTGCTAGATTGGGGGCAGAAGCTTTCTTT.

The J gene is TRBJ2-1, the V gene TRBV7-2; possible D gene TRBD2, 5 bases. Per the germline V gene, CDR1 is SGHTA and CDR2 is FQGNSA. The V and J ends lost 1 base and 11 bases respectively, with 9 bases between them. The CDR3 length is 12 residues. CDR3 nucleotide sequence: TGTGCCAGCAGCTTAGACGAGGGTAAGCAGTTCTTC. Protein: CASSLDEGKQFF. The full variable domain, completed using reference TRBV7-2 and TRBJ2-1, is GAGVSQSPSNKVTEKGKDVELRCDPISGHTALYWYRQSLGQGLEFLIYFQGNSAPDKSGLPSDRFSAERTGGSVSTLTIQRTQQEDSAVYLCASSLDEGKQFFGPGTRLTVL.

This chain links TRBV9 with TRBJ1-2; D is unresolved. V dropped 0 bases and J dropped 4 bases, with 7 bases sitting between them. The CDR3 is 13 amino acids. Per the germline V gene, CDR1 is SGDLS and CDR2 is YYNGEE. The CDR3 spells CASSVEGAYGYTF. The CDR3 DNA reads as TGTGCCAGCAGCGTAGAGGGTGCCTATGGCTACACCTTC.

This chain uses TRBV19 with TRBJ1-5; 10 bases agree with TRBD1. The ends lost 7 bases at V and 3 bases at J; junction bases unmatched: 9. The CDR3 runs 16 residues. Germline-derived CDR1 and CDR2 are LNHDA and SQIVND (reference sequence). CDR3 loop: CASTQRDRGDNQPQHF. Written as DNA, the CDR3 is TGTGCCAGTACCCAAAGGGACAGGGGCGACAATCAGCCCCAGCATTTT.

The chain is built from TRBV30 and TRBJ1-3; D may be TRBD1 (5 bases). The germline V gene has CDR1 GTSNPN and CDR2 SVGIG (reference sequence). This CDR3 is built from 13 residues. V shed 0 bases and J shed 4 bases, with 7 bases lying between them. The CDR3 DNA reads TGTGCCTGGAGTGTAGGGGTGGGAAACACCATATATTTT. Translation: CAWSVGVGNTIYF.

Regarding this clone: At the DNA level, this CDR3 is encoded by other sequences in the same sample as well. The V and J genes are TRBV7-2 and TRBJ1-5, with TRBD1 identical over 7 bases. The CDR3 is 14 amino acids. With V trimmed by 5 bases and J by 5 bases, 6 bases remained unmatched. Germline loops: CDR1 SGHTA, CDR2 FQGNSA. CDR3 in DNA: TGTGCCAGCAGCCTAAGACAGGGAGATCAGCCCCAGCATTTT. It encodes CASSLRQGDQPQHF.

The chain employs TRBV30 and TRBJ1-2, with 7 bases aligning to TRBD1. J was trimmed by 4 bases and V by 3 bases; bases with no gene match: 5. There are 13 residues in the CDR3. CDR1 GTSNPN and CDR2 SVGIG come from the germline V gene (reference sequence). CDR3 nucleotide sequence: TGTGCCTGGAGCGGACAGGTTGCCTATGGCTACACCTTC. It encodes CAWSGQVAYGYTF.

The chain has TRBV5-4 and TRBJ2-3; 7 bases match TRBD1. J gave up 7 bases and V 4 bases, and 12 bases lay outside the gene matches. The CDR3 consists of 15 residues. Germline values: CDR1 SGHNT, CDR2 YYREEE (reference sequence). CDR3 nucleotides: TGTGCCAGCAGCGCCCGACAGGGTTTAGAGAATACGCAGTATTTT. Translation gives CASSARQGLENTQYF.

In its sample, this clone was seen once. The chain is built from TRBV2 and TRBJ2-7; TRBD1 matches 9 bases. J was trimmed by 6 bases and V by 7 bases; bases with no gene match: 10. The CDR3 consists of 14 residues. Germline assignment: CDR1 SNHLY and CDR2 FYNNEI. CDR3 region: CASTPTGQGAEQYF. The CDR3 nucleotides are TGTGCCAGCACCCCAACGGGACAGGGAGCCGAGCAGTACTTC.

The chain joins TRBV7-2 to TRBJ2-3; TRBD2 might be the D (5 bases). V lost 4 bases to trimming and J lost 1 base, with 15 bases between them. The germline gives CDR1 SGHTA, CDR2 FQGNSA. The CDR3 covers 16 residues. CDR3 amino acids: CASSWGDSGGTDTQYF. In DNA form, the CDR3 reads TGTGCCAGCAGCTGGGGAGATTCCGGGGGCACAGATACGCAGTATTTT. Together with reference TRBV7-2 and TRBJ2-3, the CDR3 gives the full variable domain: GAGVSQSPSNKVTEKGKDVELRCDPISGHTALYWYRQSLGQGLEFLIYFQGNSAPDKSGLPSDRFSAERTGGSVSTLTIQRTQQEDSAVYLCASSWGDSGGTDTQYFGPGTRLTVL.

The rearrangement links TRBV19 to TRBJ2-7; D not resolved. Germline V gene lookup returns CDR1 LNHDA and CDR2 SQIVND (reference sequence). This CDR3 region has 13 residues. V was cut by 9 bases and J by 3 bases, with 15 bases left in between. The CDR3 region is CASRPHGDYEQYF. The DNA for the CDR3 is TGTGCCAGCCGTCCCCACGGTGACTACGAGCAGTACTTC.

This chain joins TRBV5-1 and TRBJ2-1; D is possibly TRBD1 or TRBD2 (5 bases each). V dropped 0 bases and J dropped 9 bases, with 19 bases sitting between them. The CDR3 contains 16 residues. Germline V gives CDR1 SGHRS, CDR2 YFSETQ. The chain's CDR3 is CASSLDGAAGGGEQFF. In nucleotides, the CDR3 is TGCGCCAGCAGCTTGGACGGCGCGGCAGGTGGGGGTGAGCAGTTCTTC.

Here the CDR3 reads CASSPGTSGEETQYF. In DNA, the CDR3 is TGTGCCAGCAGCCCGGGGACTAGCGGGGAAGAGACCCAGTACTTC. The chain combines TRBV5-8 with TRBJ2-5, with 13 bases lining up with TRBD2. J gave up 3 bases and V 4 bases, and 3 bases lay outside the gene matches. CDR1 is SGHTS, CDR2 YDEGEE, per germline. This CDR3 is built from 15 residues.